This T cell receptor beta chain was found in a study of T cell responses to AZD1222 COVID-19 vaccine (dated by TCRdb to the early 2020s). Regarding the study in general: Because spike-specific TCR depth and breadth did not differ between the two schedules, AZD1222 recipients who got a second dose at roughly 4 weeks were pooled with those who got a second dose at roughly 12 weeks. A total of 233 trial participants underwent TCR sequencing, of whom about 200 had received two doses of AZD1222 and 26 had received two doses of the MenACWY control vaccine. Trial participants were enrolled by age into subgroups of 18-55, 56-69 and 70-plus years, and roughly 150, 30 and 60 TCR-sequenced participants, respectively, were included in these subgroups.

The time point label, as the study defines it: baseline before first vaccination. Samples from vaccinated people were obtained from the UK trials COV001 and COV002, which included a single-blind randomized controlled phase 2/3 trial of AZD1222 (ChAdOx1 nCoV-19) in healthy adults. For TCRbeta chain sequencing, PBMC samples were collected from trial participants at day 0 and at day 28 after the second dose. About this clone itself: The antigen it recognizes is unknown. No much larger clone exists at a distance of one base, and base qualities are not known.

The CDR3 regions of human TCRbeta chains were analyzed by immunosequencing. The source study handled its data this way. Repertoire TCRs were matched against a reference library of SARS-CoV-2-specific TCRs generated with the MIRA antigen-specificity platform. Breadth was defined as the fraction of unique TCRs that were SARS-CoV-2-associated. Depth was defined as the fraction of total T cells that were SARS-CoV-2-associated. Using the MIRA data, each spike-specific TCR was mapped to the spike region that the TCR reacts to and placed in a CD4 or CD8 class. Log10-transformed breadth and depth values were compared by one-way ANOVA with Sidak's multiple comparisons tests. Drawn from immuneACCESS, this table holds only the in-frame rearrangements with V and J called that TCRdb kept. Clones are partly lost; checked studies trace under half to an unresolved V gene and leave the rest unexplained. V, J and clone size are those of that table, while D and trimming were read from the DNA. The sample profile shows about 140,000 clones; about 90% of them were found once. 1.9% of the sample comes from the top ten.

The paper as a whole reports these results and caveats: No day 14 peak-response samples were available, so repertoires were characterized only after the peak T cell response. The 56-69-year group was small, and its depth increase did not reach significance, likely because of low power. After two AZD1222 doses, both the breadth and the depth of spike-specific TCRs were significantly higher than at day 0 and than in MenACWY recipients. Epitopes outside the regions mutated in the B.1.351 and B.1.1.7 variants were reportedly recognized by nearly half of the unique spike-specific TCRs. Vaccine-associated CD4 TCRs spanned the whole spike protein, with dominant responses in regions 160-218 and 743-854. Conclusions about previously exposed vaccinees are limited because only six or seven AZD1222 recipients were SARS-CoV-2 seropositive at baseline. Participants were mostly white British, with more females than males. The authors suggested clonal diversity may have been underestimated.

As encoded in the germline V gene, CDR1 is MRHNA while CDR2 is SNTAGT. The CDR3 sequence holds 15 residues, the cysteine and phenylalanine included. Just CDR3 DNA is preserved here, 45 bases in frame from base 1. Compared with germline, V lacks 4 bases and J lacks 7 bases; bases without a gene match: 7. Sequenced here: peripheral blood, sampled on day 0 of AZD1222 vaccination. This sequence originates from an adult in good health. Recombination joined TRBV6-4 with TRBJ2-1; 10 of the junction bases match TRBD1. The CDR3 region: CASSVEGQGVNEQFF. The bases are TGTGCCAGCAGTGTAGAAGGACAGGGGGTTAATGAGCAGTTCTTC.